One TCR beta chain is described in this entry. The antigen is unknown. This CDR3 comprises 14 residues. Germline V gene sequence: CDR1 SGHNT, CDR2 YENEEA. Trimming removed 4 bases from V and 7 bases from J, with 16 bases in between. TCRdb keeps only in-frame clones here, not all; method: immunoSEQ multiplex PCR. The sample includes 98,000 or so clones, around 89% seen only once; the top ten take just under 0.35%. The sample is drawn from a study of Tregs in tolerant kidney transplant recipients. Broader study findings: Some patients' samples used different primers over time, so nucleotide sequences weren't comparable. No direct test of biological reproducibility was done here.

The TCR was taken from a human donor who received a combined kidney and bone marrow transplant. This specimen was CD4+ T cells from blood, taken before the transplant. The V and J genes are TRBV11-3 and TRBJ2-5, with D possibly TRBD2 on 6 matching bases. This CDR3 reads CASSSPRDAGTQYF. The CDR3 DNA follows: TGTGCCAGCAGCTCCCCGCGGGATGCTGGGACCCAGTACTTC.